These 9 T cell receptor beta chains originate from one sample sequenced in a study of sequential checkpoint blockade in melanoma. Only in-frame clones appear in the TCRdb table, and some are missing; sequencing was by immunoSEQ multiplex PCR. The sample consists of about 28,000 clones, roughly 89% of them appearing once. Treatment noted: randomized to nivolumab then ipilimumab (arm A) or the reverse (arm B). The sequencing here drew on CD8+ T cells sorted from blood (inferred from file names), taken from a patient given nivolumab and ipilimumab in sequence. These receptors were collected from a human donor with melanoma.

The CDR3 loop is CASSQTSGETYSNTGELFF. Here the CDR3 DNA reads TGTGCCAGCAGTCAGACTAGCGGGGAAACCTACTCGAACACCGGGGAGCTGTTTTTT. V is TRBV7-2 and J is TRBJ2-2; TRBD2 matches at 11 bases. The ends lost 6 bases at V and 0 bases at J; junction bases unmatched: 12. The V gene's germline CDR1 is SGHTA and CDR2 FQGNSA. The CDR3 runs to 19 residues.

J is TRBJ1-5 and V is TRBV30; maybe TRBD1 (6 bases). The V end was cut by 1 base, the J end by 0 bases, with 10 bases between. This CDR3 region has 15 residues. The germline CDR1 and CDR2 sequences are GTSNPN and SVGIG (reference sequence). The CDR3 DNA reads as TGTGCCTGGAGTGAGGGACACATTAGCAATCAGCCCCAGCATTTT. This encodes CAWSEGHISNQPQHF.

This chain uses TRBV19 with TRBJ1-1; D is possibly TRBD1 (6 bases). V lost 5 bases and J lost 3, with 19 bases in between. This CDR3 has 16 amino acids. The germline V gene encodes CDR1 LNHDA and CDR2 SQIVND (reference sequence). DNA for the CDR3: TGTGCCAGTAGTCGGCACCGCGGGGGGCTGGACACTGAAGCTTTCTTT. Translated, it gives CASSRHRGGLDTEAFF.

The rearrangement joins TRBV27 to TRBJ2-1, with D possibly being TRBD2 (6 bases). The germline V gene has CDR1 MNHEY and CDR2 SMNVEV (reference sequence). Trimming shortened V by 5 bases and J by 7 bases, and 15 bases separated the two germline ends. This CDR3 is 14 amino acids long. The CDR3 DNA sequence: TGTGCCAGCAGTCCCCCCGGGACTTTGAATGAGCAGTTCTTC. Its protein product is CASSPPGTLNEQFF.

This sequence joins TRBV28 and TRBJ1-1, with D possibly being TRBD1 (6 bases). From germline, CDR1 is MDHEN and CDR2 SYDVKM. The CDR3 sequence is 13 residues long. The V gene lost 6 bases and the J gene lost 0 bases, with 8 bases spanning the gap. CDR3: CASRDRLNTEAFF. The CDR3 coding sequence is TGTGCCAGCAGGGACAGATTGAACACTGAAGCTTTCTTT.

The chain is built from TRBV4-1 and TRBJ2-7; TRBD2 is a possible D gene (6 bases). This CDR3 comprises 16 residues. The germline gives CDR1 MGHRA, CDR2 YSYEKL. Trimming pared 1 base from V and 3 bases from J, leaving 16 bases between. The CDR3, as DNA: TGCGCCAGCAGCCAAGGAGGAGGGATAGGGGACTACGAGCAGTACTTC. Amino acids: CASSQGGGIGDYEQYF.

This chain joins TRBV5-8 and TRBJ1-2; TRBD1 aligns across 7 bases. This CDR3 has 15 amino acids. Germline V gene sequence: CDR1 SGHTS, CDR2 YDEGEE. After removal of 4 bases from V and 2 bases from J, the junction contained 8 bases not matched to a gene. The CDR3 bases are TGTGCCAGCAGCGGATACAGGGGAGGCAACTATGGCTACACCTTC. It translates to CASSGYRGGNYGYTF.

The chain is built from TRBV10-3 and TRBJ2-7; 9 bases are shared with TRBD2. Germline CDR1 and CDR2: ENHRY and SYGVKD. V was pared by 6 bases and J by 4 bases, with 4 bases of the junction left unmatched. CDR3 size: 13 residues. CDR3 sequence: CAIRVAGEYEQYF. CDR3 nucleotides: TGTGCCATCAGGGTAGCGGGAGAGTACGAGCAGTACTTC.

This chain uses TRBV11-2 with TRBJ2-7; 8 nucleotides agree with TRBD2. The CDR3 totals 17 residues. In germline, CDR1 is SGHAT, CDR2 FQNNGV. V trimming: 0 bases; J trimming: 4 bases; junction bases outside the gene matches: 11. The CDR3 spells CASSLDRGGLKAYEQYF. CDR3 nucleotides: TGTGCCAGCAGCTTAGATCGGGGGGGCCTCAAGGCTTACGAGCAGTACTTC.